A single sample is the source of the 4 T cell receptor beta chains below, sequenced in a study of Graves' ophthalmopathy and Graves' hyperthyroidism. The authors amplified TCR beta CDR3 regions, and they did so from RNA transcripts for repertoire sequencing. The library came from an HTBI-primed first-round RT-PCR and a second-round multiplex PCR. TCRdb reanalysed the multiplex PCR reads using MiXCR and keeps one entry per CDR3 protein. The table records hundreds of thousands of distinct CDR3 sequences, about 41% of them present only once. Material: peripheral blood. Every receptor here comes from an adult man with Graves' ophthalmopathy.

On this clonotype itself: This may stem from a read error, because a much larger clone lies one nucleotide away. The conserved closing phenylalanine or tryptophan is absent in this CDR3, likely reflecting a read error. The chain employs TRBV20-1 and TRBJ1-2; D remains ambiguous. The CDR3 spans 13 residues. Germline assignment: CDR1 DFQATT and CDR2 SNEGSKA (reference sequence). V dropped 0 bases and J dropped 4 bases, with 9 bases sitting between them. CDR3 in DNA: TGCAGTGCTAGAGAGGGAACGGGCTATGGCTACACCCTC. Its protein product is CSAREGTGYGYTL.

There are many counts of this clonotype. The V and J genes are TRBV2 and TRBJ1-6; D is possibly TRBD1 (6 bases). The CDR3 has 15 amino acids. Germline CDR1 SNHLY, CDR2 FYNNEI. V lost 6 bases and J 3 bases, leaving 12 bases between the germline ends. CDR3 loop: CASRETGIYNSPLHF. CDR3 DNA: TGTGCCAGCAGGGAGACAGGCATCTATAATTCACCCCTCCACTTT.

The rearrangement joins TRBV11-1 to TRBJ2-2; D is possibly TRBD1 or TRBD2 (5 bases each). Germline V lookup: CDR1 SGHAT, CDR2 FQDESV (reference sequence). V was pared by 0 bases and J by 4 bases, with 12 bases between. The CDR3 length is 16 residues. Here the CDR3 reads CASSLAGAGSTGELFF. The CDR3 DNA is TGTGCCAGCAGCTTAGCTGGGGCAGGGAGCACCGGGGAGCTGTTTTTT.

The chain employs TRBV29-1 and TRBJ2-7, with 7 bases identical to TRBD1. Per germline, CDR1 SQVTM and CDR2 ANQGSEA. The length of the CDR3 is 11 residues. The trim removed 7 bases at V and 0 bases at J, leaving 0 bases unmatched. The CDR3 nucleotides read TGCAGCGAGGGGGCCTCCTACGAGCAGTACTTC. This translates into CSEGASYEQYF.